A selection of T cell receptor beta chains follows, all from one sample in a study of T-cell reconstitution after alpha-beta-depleted transplantation in children. TCRdb recomputed calls from the PCR reads with MiXCR, one row per CDR3 protein. The sample carries around 500,000 distinct CDR3 sequences, roughly an eighth recorded once. The source material was PBMCs from the stem cell graft donor, sampled from the stem cell graft. All receptors derive from a human donor who donated a stem cell graft to a child with combined immunodeficiency. Each CDR3 is given with its conserved first and last residue. Each record gives: D gene, CDR3 length, clone size, V gene, J gene, CDR3 protein, CDR3 DNA. The D gene is left open where the match is weak. For some rows the clone size is stated as once, few or many, or as a class when expanded; others skip it.

D gene: .; CDR3 length: 12; clone size: many; V gene: TRBV12-5; J gene: TRBJ1-2; CDR3 protein: CASVTGGHGYTF; CDR3 DNA: TGTGCTAGTGTCACCGGGGGGCATGGCTACACCTTC
D gene: .; CDR3 length: 15; clone size: few; V gene: TRBV25-1; J gene: TRBJ2-2; CDR3 protein: CASSEQGRNTGELFF; CDR3 DNA: TGTGCCAGCAGTGAGCAGGGTAGGAATACCGGGGAGCTGTTTTTT
D gene: TRBD2; CDR3 length: 13; clone size: many; V gene: TRBV29-1; J gene: TRBJ2-3; CDR3 protein: CSGRLALSDTQYF; CDR3 DNA: TGCAGCGGCAGACTAGCACTTTCGGATACGCAGTATTTT
D gene: .; CDR3 length: 15; clone size: .; V gene: TRBV7-2; J gene: TRBJ1-5; CDR3 protein: CASSLGGAHNQPQHF; CDR3 DNA: TGTGCCAGCAGCTTAGGGGGCGCGCACAATCAGCCCCAGCATTTT
D gene: .; CDR3 length: 14; clone size: few; V gene: TRBV7-9; J gene: TRBJ1-2; CDR3 protein: CASSPPEDPYGYTF; CDR3 DNA: TGTGCCAGCAGCCCCCCGGAGGACCCCTATGGCTACACCTTC
D gene: TRBD2; CDR3 length: 16; clone size: few; V gene: TRBV27; J gene: TRBJ2-5; CDR3 protein: CASRRTVSGVQETQYF; CDR3 DNA: TGTGCCAGCCGCCGTACGGTCAGCGGGGTCCAAGAGACCCAGTACTTC
D gene: TRBD2; CDR3 length: 17; clone size: many; V gene: TRBV6-2/TRBV6-3; J gene: TRBJ2-1; CDR3 protein: CASSIAGGTPRQDEQFF; CDR3 DNA: TGTGCCAGCAGTATAGCGGGGGGGACCCCACGACAGGATGAGCAGTTCTTC
D gene: .; CDR3 length: 16; clone size: .; V gene: TRBV7-2; J gene: TRBJ1-4; CDR3 protein: CASSLLTGRLNEKLFF; CDR3 DNA: TGTGCCAGCAGCTTACTTACAGGGAGGCTTAATGAAAAACTGTTTTTT
D gene: .; CDR3 length: 12; clone size: many; V gene: TRBV30; J gene: TRBJ1-5; CDR3 protein: CAWGEEDRPQHF; CDR3 DNA: TGTGCCTGGGGGGAGGAGGACCGGCCCCAGCATTTT
D gene: .; CDR3 length: 13; clone size: many; V gene: TRBV10-3; J gene: TRBJ2-1; CDR3 protein: CAISESPGTEQFF; CDR3 DNA: TGTGCCATCAGTGAGTCCCCAGGGACCGAGCAGTTCTTC
D gene: .; CDR3 length: 11; clone size: .; V gene: TRBV6-2/TRBV6-3; J gene: TRBJ2-1; CDR3 protein: CASSHGNEQFF; CDR3 DNA: TGTGCCAGCAGTCATGGTAATGAGCAGTTCTTC
D gene: TRBD2; CDR3 length: 16; clone size: few; V gene: TRBV12-5; J gene: TRBJ2-3; CDR3 protein: CASGLGTSGVSDTQYF; CDR3 DNA: TGTGCTAGTGGTTTAGGGACTAGCGGAGTTTCAGATACGCAGTATTTT
D gene: .; CDR3 length: 15; clone size: few; V gene: TRBV4-3; J gene: TRBJ2-7; CDR3 protein: CASSQDLTTPYEQYF; CDR3 DNA: TGCGCCAGCAGCCAAGATCTTACCACCCCCTACGAGCAGTACTTC
D gene: .; CDR3 length: 15; clone size: .; V gene: TRBV6-5; J gene: TRBJ2-3; CDR3 protein: CASRFQGTVGDTQYF; CDR3 DNA: TGTGCCAGCCGATTCCAAGGGACTGTCGGGGATACGCAGTATTTT
D gene: TRBD2; CDR3 length: 15; clone size: many; V gene: TRBV4-2; J gene: TRBJ2-1; CDR3 protein: CASSQVGRGDNEQFF; CDR3 DNA: TGTGCCAGCAGCCAAGTAGGGCGGGGGGACAATGAGCAGTTCTTC
D gene: .; CDR3 length: 16; clone size: .; V gene: TRBV7-3; J gene: TRBJ2-1; CDR3 protein: CASSLSAGVVYNEQFF; CDR3 DNA: TGTGCCAGCAGCCTCTCGGCAGGGGTGGTTTACAATGAGCAGTTCTTC
D gene: TRBD1; CDR3 length: 14; clone size: .; V gene: TRBV6-4; J gene: TRBJ2-2; CDR3 protein: CASSEDRDTGELFF; CDR3 DNA: TGTGCCAGCAGCGAGGACAGGGACACCGGGGAGCTGTTTTTT
D gene: .; CDR3 length: 14; clone size: .; V gene: TRBV6-2/TRBV6-3; J gene: TRBJ2-7; CDR3 protein: CASSYGGGTYEQYF; CDR3 DNA: TGTGCCAGCAGTTACGGTGGAGGGACCTACGAGCAGTACTTC
D gene: .; CDR3 length: 14; clone size: few; V gene: TRBV6-5; J gene: TRBJ1-1; CDR3 protein: CASSFVEKRTEAFF; CDR3 DNA: TGTGCCAGCAGTTTTGTGGAAAAGAGAACTGAAGCTTTCTTT
D gene: TRBD1; CDR3 length: 15; clone size: once; V gene: TRBV14; J gene: TRBJ2-7; CDR3 protein: CASKPTGKWPYEQYF; CDR3 DNA: TGTGCCAGCAAACCGACAGGGAAATGGCCCTACGAGCAGTACTTC
D gene: TRBD2; CDR3 length: 15; clone size: many; V gene: TRBV12-3/TRBV12-4; J gene: TRBJ2-3; CDR3 protein: CASSLVAGGPDTQYF; CDR3 DNA: TGTGCCAGCAGTTTGGTAGCGGGAGGGCCAGATACGCAGTATTTT
D gene: .; CDR3 length: 14; clone size: .; V gene: TRBV4-3; J gene: TRBJ2-3; CDR3 protein: CASSQGWATDTQYF; CDR3 DNA: TGCGCCAGCAGCCAAGGTTGGGCGACAGATACGCAGTATTTT
D gene: TRBD2; CDR3 length: 15; clone size: .; V gene: TRBV12-3/TRBV12-4; J gene: TRBJ2-1; CDR3 protein: CATLRASGRYNEQFF; CDR3 DNA: TGTGCCACCCTTCGGGCTAGCGGGAGGTACAATGAGCAGTTCTTC
D gene: TRBD1; CDR3 length: 13; clone size: many; V gene: TRBV29-1; J gene: TRBJ1-2; CDR3 protein: CSVPQGGSGGYTF; CDR3 DNA: TGCAGCGTTCCCCAGGGGGGCTCAGGAGGCTACACCTTC
D gene: .; CDR3 length: 18; clone size: many; V gene: TRBV6-5; J gene: TRBJ2-2; CDR3 protein: CASSFYSGLATNTGELFF; CDR3 DNA: TGTGCCAGCAGTTTCTACTCTGGTCTAGCGACGAACACCGGGGAGCTGTTTTTT
D gene: .; CDR3 length: 15; clone size: .; V gene: TRBV20-1; J gene: TRBJ2-3; CDR3 protein: CSAGRTAPRTDTQYF; CDR3 DNA: TGCAGTGCGGGCAGGACAGCCCCTCGCACAGATACGCAGTATTTT
D gene: .; CDR3 length: 13; clone size: few; V gene: TRBV12-3/TRBV12-4; J gene: TRBJ1-6; CDR3 protein: CASSPGEGSPLHF; CDR3 DNA: TGTGCCAGCAGCCCAGGGGAAGGCTCACCCCTCCACTTT
D gene: .; CDR3 length: 14; clone size: .; V gene: TRBV5-1; J gene: TRBJ2-3; CDR3 protein: CASNVAESTDTQYF; CDR3 DNA: TGCGCCAGCAACGTGGCGGAAAGCACAGATACGCAGTATTTT
D gene: TRBD1; CDR3 length: 15; clone size: .; V gene: TRBV9; J gene: TRBJ2-7; CDR3 protein: CASSGHPTGGPEQYF; CDR3 DNA: TGTGCCAGCAGCGGCCACCCGACAGGGGGCCCCGAGCAGTACTTC